Listed below are T cell receptor beta chains from one sample, sequenced in a study of cytomegalovirus exposure and HLA in healthy donors. Libraries were prepared by immunoSEQ multiplex PCR; TCRdb keeps only in-frame clonotypes and omits some of them. The profile covers approximately 200,000 clones, with less than 85% appearing a single time and more than 4% taken by the ten largest. Sequenced input: PBMCs. Receptors were obtained from a man aged 25-45 years in good health and CMV-seropositive. CDR3s include the opening cysteine and the closing phenylalanine or tryptophan. D genes are given only for firm matches. Part of the rows lack a size; the others show once, few, many or a class for expanded clones.

j_call cdr3_length v_call clone_size d_call cdr3_aa cdr3_nt
TRBJ2-7 13 TRBV7-6 NA NA CASGLRVGREVYF TGTGCCAGCGGCCTCCGGGTAGGTCGTGAGGTGTACTTC
TRBJ2-7 13 TRBV25-1 NA NA CASSDQGNYEQYF TGTGCCAGCAGTGATCAGGGTAACTACGAGCAGTACTTC
TRBJ1-2 14 TRBV25-1 few TRBD1 CASGRDSVLGLKTF TGTGCCAGCGGCCGGGACAGTGTCCTAGGATTAAAGACCTTC
TRBJ2-3 18 TRBV7-2 NA TRBD2 CASSLQAGAGGSTDTQYF TGTGCCAGCAGCTTACAAGCGGGAGCGGGTGGGAGCACAGATACGCAGTATTTT
TRBJ2-7 13 TRBV13 NA NA CASSSGLTYEQYF TGTGCCAGCAGCTCTGGACTTACCTACGAGCAGTACTTC
TRBJ1-2 13 TRBV21-1 NA NA CASSKARNYGYTF TGTGCCAGCAGCAAAGCCAGGAACTATGGCTACACCTTC
TRBJ1-2 14 TRBV6-6 NA TRBD1 CASSRGGSDYGYTF TGTGCCAGCAGCAGAGGGGGCTCTGACTATGGCTACACCTTC
TRBJ2-5 16 TRBV4-3 NA NA CASSQEYGNRQETQYF TGCGCCAGCAGCCAAGAGTACGGGAATAGGCAAGAGACCCAGTACTTC
TRBJ1-1 17 TRBV4-3 once NA CASSQGGRGYMNTEAFF TGCGCCAGCAGCCAAGGGGGAAGGGGGTATATGAACACTGAAGCTTTCTTT
TRBJ2-5 13 TRBV30 NA NA CAWSRGYQETQYF TGTGCCTGGAGCCGGGGGTACCAAGAGACCCAGTACTTC
TRBJ2-7 13 TRBV7-9 once NA CASGSEKVYEQYF TGTGCCTCAGGGTCAGAAAAAGTCTACGAGCAGTACTTC
TRBJ1-3 14 TRBV10-3 NA TRBD1 CAISPQGAGNTIYF TGTGCCATCAGTCCGCAGGGGGCTGGTAACACCATATATTTT
TRBJ1-1 14 TRBV19 NA NA CASSDDSIIAEAFF TGTGCCAGTAGTGACGACAGTATTATCGCTGAAGCTTTCTTT
TRBJ1-2 14 TRBV30 NA TRBD1 CAWSTGQGNYGYTF TGTGCCTGGAGCACGGGACAGGGCAACTATGGCTACACCTTC
TRBJ2-1 16 TRBV5-1 NA TRBD2 CASSLAWSSGPGAQFF TGCGCCAGCAGCTTGGCTTGGTCTAGCGGACCCGGAGCGCAGTTCTTC
TRBJ2-1 12 TRBV5-4 NA TRBD2 CASSPPGREQFF TGTGCCAGCAGCCCCCCCGGGAGGGAGCAGTTCTTC
TRBJ2-7 14 TRBV7-9 NA TRBD2 CASSSLAGSYEQYF TGTGCCAGCAGCTCCCTAGCGGGCTCCTACGAGCAGTACTTC
TRBJ2-7 15 TRBV4-3 NA TRBD1 CASSLADRVIDEQYF TGCGCCAGCAGCTTAGCGGACAGGGTTATCGACGAGCAGTACTTC
TRBJ2-3 13 TRBV7-2 NA NA CASSTGLSDTQYF TGTGCCAGCAGCACGGGACTTTCAGATACGCAGTATTTT
TRBJ2-7 14 TRBV19 few NA CASSRVSSSYEQYF TGTGCCAGTAGCCGCGTGTCCTCCTCCTACGAGCAGTACTTC
TRBJ1-2 13 TRBV6-5 NA TRBD1 CASRRQGGDGYTF TGTGCCAGCAGAAGACAGGGGGGTGATGGCTACACCTTC
TRBJ2-1 16 TRBV7-7 NA TRBD1 CASSLGGTGRNNEQFF TGTGCTAGCAGCTTAGGTGGGACAGGGAGGAACAATGAGCAGTTCTTC
TRBJ1-5 18 TRBV18 once NA CASSPTLWTEYSNQPQHF TGTGCCAGCTCACCTACACTATGGACAGAGTATAGCAATCAGCCCCAGCATTTT
TRBJ1-1 14 TRBV7-9 NA NA CASSLDGLSTEAFF TGTGCCAGCAGCTTAGATGGCCTCAGCACTGAAGCTTTCTTT
TRBJ2-2 15 TRBV5-1 NA NA CASSRQGIDTGELFF TGCGCCAGCAGCCGCCAGGGGATCGACACCGGGGAGCTGTTTTTT
TRBJ2-5 16 TRBV5-6 NA TRBD2 CASSARQRLAGQTQYF TGTGCCAGCAGCGCCCGACAGAGACTAGCGGGACAGACCCAGTACTTC
TRBJ2-5 15 TRBV9 NA TRBD2 CASSGTSGGAETQYF TGTGCCAGCAGCGGAACTAGCGGGGGGGCGGAGACCCAGTACTTC
TRBJ2-5 16 TRBV7-6 NA NA CASSQRGGTGQETQYF TGTGCCAGCAGCCAGAGGGGGGGGACAGGCCAAGAGACCCAGTACTTC
TRBJ1-2 16 TRBV7-9 NA TRBD1 CASSLERQGGGYGYTF TGTGCCAGCAGCTTAGAACGACAGGGTGGCGGATATGGCTACACCTTC
TRBJ2-2 14 TRBV7-7 NA NA CASSLVRDTGELFF TGTGCTAGCAGCTTGGTCCGAGACACCGGGGAGCTGTTTTTT
TRBJ1-2 16 TRBV10-3 NA NA CAISESEGGPRNGYTF TGTGCCATCAGTGAGTCTGAGGGTGGGCCGAGAAATGGCTACACCTTC
TRBJ2-3 14 TRBV4-1 once NA CASSQEIVKDTQYF TGCGCCAGCAGCCAAGAAATAGTGAAAGATACGCAGTATTTT
TRBJ1-1 14 TRBV7-9 NA NA CASSRRPGDTEAFF TGTGCCAGCAGCAGAAGACCGGGGGACACTGAAGCTTTCTTT
TRBJ1-1 15 TRBV19 NA TRBD1 CASSPGQGMGTEAFF TGTGCCAGTAGTCCGGGACAGGGTATGGGCACTGAAGCTTTCTTT
TRBJ2-2 11 TRBV13 NA NA CASSSGGELFF TGTGCCAGCAGCTCCGGTGGGGAGCTGTTTTTT
TRBJ2-5 14 TRBV27 few NA CASSLSTLQETQYF TGTGCCAGCAGTTTATCGACTTTACAAGAGACCCAGTACTTC
TRBJ1-2 14 TRBV18 NA TRBD1 CASSTGQGNYGYTF TGTGCCAGCTCAACGGGACAGGGAAACTATGGCTACACCTTC
TRBJ1-5 15 TRBV28 NA NA CASSPPTGFNQPQHF TGTGCCAGCAGTCCGCCCACAGGGTTCAATCAGCCCCAGCATTTT
TRBJ1-2 16 TRBV19 NA TRBD1 CASSIDTRQGAAGYTF TGTGCCAGTAGTATAGATACCCGACAGGGGGCGGCTGGCTACACCTTC
TRBJ2-5 13 TRBV6-6 NA TRBD2 CASGSGGLETQYF TGTGCCAGCGGAAGCGGGGGCTTGGAGACCCAGTACTTC
TRBJ2-1 13 TRBV28 NA TRBD1 CASMGQGLNEQFF TGTGCCAGCATGGGACAGGGGCTGAATGAGCAGTTCTTC
TRBJ2-3 16 TRBV5-1 NA TRBD2 CASSSLAGPRQDTQYF TGCGCCAGCAGCTCATTAGCGGGGCCTCGACAGGATACGCAGTATTTT
TRBJ1-1 13 TRBV2 NA TRBD1 CAIHRDRGTEAFF TGTGCCATCCACCGGGACAGGGGGACTGAAGCTTTCTTT
TRBJ2-7 12 TRBV7-2 few NA CASSLLRDEQYF TGTGCCAGCAGCTTACTCCGTGACGAGCAGTACTTC
TRBJ2-7 16 TRBV5-1 NA TRBD2 CASSLGLGTSRYEQYF TGCGCCAGCAGCTTGGGGCTCGGGACTAGTCGCTACGAGCAGTACTTC
TRBJ2-3 16 TRBV11-2 NA TRBD2 CASSRGGSLSTDTQYF TGTGCCAGCAGCAGGGGCGGGAGCCTTAGCACAGATACGCAGTATTTT
TRBJ2-6 15 TRBV5-4 NA NA CASSSGGSGANVLTF TGTGCCAGCAGTTCAGGGGGGTCAGGGGCCAACGTCCTGACTTTC
TRBJ1-6 15 TRBV27 NA NA CASNPGESYNSPLHF TGTGCCAGCAACCCAGGGGAGTCCTATAATTCACCCCTCCACTTT
TRBJ1-1 13 TRBV2 NA NA CASTTRGDTEAFF TGTGCCAGTACGACACGGGGAGACACTGAAGCTTTCTTT
TRBJ2-7 15 TRBV5-3 NA TRBD1 CARSFGDRDLHEQYF TGTGCCAGAAGCTTCGGGGACAGGGATCTCCACGAGCAGTACTTC
TRBJ2-1 13 TRBV7-9 NA TRBD2 CAREGPSYNEQFF TGTGCCCGGGAGGGCCCCTCCTACAATGAGCAGTTCTTC